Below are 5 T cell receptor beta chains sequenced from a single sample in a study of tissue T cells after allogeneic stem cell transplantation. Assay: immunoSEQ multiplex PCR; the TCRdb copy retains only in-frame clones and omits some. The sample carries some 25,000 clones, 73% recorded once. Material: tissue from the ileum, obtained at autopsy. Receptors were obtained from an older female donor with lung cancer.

CDR3 DNA: TGTGCCAGCAGCTTAGATCGGCGGGGGCGCTCACCCCTCCACTTT. The encoded protein is CASSLDRRGRSPLHF. The chain carries TRBV11-3 and TRBJ1-6; weak D call: TRBD1 (6 bases). Germline V lookup: CDR1 SGHNT, CDR2 YENEEA. The ends were cut back, 0 bases at V and 10 bases at J, with 13 bases in the middle. The CDR3 covers 15 residues.

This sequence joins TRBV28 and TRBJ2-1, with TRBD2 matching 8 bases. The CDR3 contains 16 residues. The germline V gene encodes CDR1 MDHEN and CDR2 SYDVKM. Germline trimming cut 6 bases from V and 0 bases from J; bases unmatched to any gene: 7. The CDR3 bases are TGTGCCAGCAGGGGGACCGGGACTAGCTCCTACAATGAGCAGTTCTTC. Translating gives CASRGTGTSSYNEQFF.

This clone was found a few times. CDR3: CASSDQGKGNTIYF. CDR3 in DNA: TGTGCCAGCAGTGATCAGGGGAAGGGAAACACCATATATTTT. This sequence joins TRBV2 and TRBJ1-3; a weak D match, TRBD1 (6 bases). Germline CDR1 and CDR2: SNHLY and FYNNEI. V lost 3 bases and J lost 4, with 10 bases in between. This CDR3 contains 14 residues.

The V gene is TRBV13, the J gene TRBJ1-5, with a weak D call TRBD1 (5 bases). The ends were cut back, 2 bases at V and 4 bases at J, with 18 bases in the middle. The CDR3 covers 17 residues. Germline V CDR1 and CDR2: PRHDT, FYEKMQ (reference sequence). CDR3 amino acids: CASSLSITGRANQPQHF. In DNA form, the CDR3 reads TGTGCCAGCAGCTTATCTATCACGGGCAGGGCTAATCAGCCCCAGCATTTT.

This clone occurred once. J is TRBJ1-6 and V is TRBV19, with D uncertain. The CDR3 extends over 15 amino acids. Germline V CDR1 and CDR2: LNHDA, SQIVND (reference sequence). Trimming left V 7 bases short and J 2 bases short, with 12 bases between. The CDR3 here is CASTPSGTYNSPLHF. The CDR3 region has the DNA TGTGCCAGTACCCCCAGTGGTACCTATAATTCACCCCTCCACTTT. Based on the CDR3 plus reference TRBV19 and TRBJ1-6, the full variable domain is DGGITQSPKYLFRKEGQNVTLSCEQNLNHDAMYWYRQDPGQGLRLIYYSQIVNDFQKGDIAEGYSVSREKKESFPLTVTSAQKNPTAFYLCASTPSGTYNSPLHFGNGTRLTVT.